This T cell receptor beta chain emerged from a study of blood T cell repertoires in COVID-19. Study-level background: Whether acute or convalescent, the COVID-19 samples came from the United States, Italy and Spain. Nucleic acid was either cDNA or gDNA, and it came from T cells, B-cell-depleted T cells, or PBMCs.

Methods used by the authors: Researchers report that nucleated cell counts were estimated from reference gene primer amplification. Libraries were prepared by immunoSEQ multiplex PCR; TCRdb keeps only in-frame clonotypes and omits some of them. The D gene and trimming were derived from the DNA, and the V and J assignments and clone size from that table. The sample lists a few hundred thousand clones, roughly 80% occurring once. This clone has more than one count but fewer than ten. Per germline, CDR1 SGHTA and CDR2 FQGTGA. The CDR3 has 16 residues. V shed 3 bases, J shed 5 bases, and the junction held 10 bases outside the gene matches.

This receptor was taken from an elderly woman with acute or convalescent COVID-19. This rearrangement joins TRBV7-3 to TRBJ1-1, with TRBD1 identical over 9 bases. Input material: peripheral blood. This CDR3 is CASSLDRGTGMTEAFF. The DNA of the CDR3 is TGTGCCAGCAGCTTGGATCGGGGGACAGGGATGACTGAAGCTTTCTTT.